This TCR beta chain originates from a study of cytomegalovirus exposure and HLA in healthy donors. PCR involved 60 Vbeta and 13 Jbeta primers. Only in-frame clones appear in the TCRdb table, and some are missing; sequencing was by immunoSEQ multiplex PCR. The sample lists around 100,000 clones; over 60% were seen once. CDR1 is SGHRS, CDR2 YFSETQ, per germline. CDR3 length: 15 residues. V lost 5 bases, J lost 7 bases, and 19 bases lay in between. This clonotype was obtained from a man aged 60 to 75 in good health and CMV-seropositive. The rearrangement uses TRBV5-1 and TRBJ1-3; D remains ambiguous. Sequenced material: PBMCs. The CDR3 here is CASRPPGTRSNTIYF. CDR3 in DNA: TGCGCCAGCAGGCCCCCGGGAACAAGATCTAACACCATATATTTT.